Listed below are T cell receptor beta chains from one sample, sequenced in a study of cytomegalovirus exposure and HLA in healthy donors. TCRdb's copy holds only in-frame clones and misses some; the assay was immunoSEQ multiplex PCR. The sample lists some 180,000 clones, roughly four fifths occurring once. Specimen: PBMCs. The origin of the receptors is a man aged 25 to 45 in good health and CMV-seronegative. Each CDR3 is given with its conserved first and last residue. Fields, in order: V gene, CDR3 length, J gene, CDR3 protein.

>TRBV2|16|TRBJ1-2
CASSGWDRGRDYGYTF
>TRBV2|16|TRBJ2-3
CASRDKGTRFRDTQYF
>TRBV5-1|15|TRBJ2-7
CASSPGRGTAYEQYF
>TRBV28|14|TRBJ1-2
CASTRQGAGYGYTF
>TRBV29-1|11|TRBJ1-1
CSVYRNTEAFF
>TRBV27|14|TRBJ2-7
CASSAGTVNYEQYF
>TRBV5-1|12|TRBJ1-1
CASSANRGEAFF
>TRBV4-1|16|TRBJ2-1
CASSQVSSGPYNEQFF
>TRBV28|12|TRBJ1-5
CASNRPNQPQHF
>TRBV19|15|TRBJ1-5
CASSLEGGSNQPQHF
>TRBV5-1|13|TRBJ2-2
CASSLVGTGELFF
>TRBV2|14|TRBJ2-5
CASSFQGAQETQYF
>TRBV28|19|TRBJ2-7
CASSTRSGLAGQGGYEQYF
>TRBV5-1|15|TRBJ2-1
CASSWGGVSYNEQFF
>TRBV27|16|TRBJ2-7
CASSRGIAGVTYEQYF
>TRBV30|15|.
CAWSVRASGSYEQYF
>TRBV2|13|TRBJ1-5
CASSETVRQPQHF
>TRBV21-1|17|TRBJ1-2
CASSCRPGQGTFGGYTF
>TRBV10-1|15|TRBJ1-3
CASSDTGLPVDTIYF
>TRBV28|13|TRBJ1-1
CASTRRRNTEAFF
>TRBV6-1|15|TRBJ2-7
CASSDAGVTSYEQYF
>TRBV18|14|TRBJ2-7
CASSPDILSYEQYF
>TRBV27|15|TRBJ2-1
CASRRGRSSYNEQFF
>TRBV11-2|15|TRBJ2-3
CASSFTGQGTDTQYF
>TRBV2|17|TRBJ2-1
CASSHSKLAGGYNEQFF
>TRBV9|14|TRBJ2-5
CASSATGGWETQYF
>TRBV4-1|19|TRBJ2-3
CASSHGGLAGGPRADTQYF
>TRBV27|14|TRBJ2-7
CASRGAGGGYEQYF
>TRBV30|17|TRBJ2-3
CAWSVKASSYPWDTQYF
>TRBV28|14|TRBJ2-7
CASSLVGTRDEQYF
>TRBV10-1|15|TRBJ2-7
CASSDRTGSGYEQYF
>TRBV9|15|TRBJ2-7
CASSLSVGTGYEQYF
>TRBV5-1|15|TRBJ1-2
CASSLDSGIGYGYTF
>TRBV7-8|15|TRBJ1-6
CASSLEQGWDSPLHF
>TRBV28|15|TRBJ2-4
CATSPGGRDKNIQYF
>TRBV7-5|16|TRBJ1-3
CARSLDRGNSGNTIYF
>TRBV27|15|TRBJ2-2
CASSFKRGNTGELFF
>TRBV28|14|TRBJ2-2
CAVTQGASTGELFF
>TRBV5-5|14|TRBJ2-7
CASSFGAAPYEQYF
>TRBV6-1|14|TRBJ2-1
CASGASGTYGEQFF
>TRBV6-5|14|TRBJ2-3
CASNPGRGTDTQYF
>TRBV6-1|16|TRBJ1-5
CASSEIRDSRNQPQHF
>TRBV15|15|TRBJ1-1
CAIPKGQGADTEAFF
>TRBV28|17|TRBJ2-3
CASSTRLSGRAGDTQYF
>TRBV2|12|TRBJ1-2
CASRDRVYGYTF
>TRBV7-9|16|TRBJ1-4
CASSLGTGGQGEKLFF
>TRBV28|14|TRBJ1-1
CASSEGPMNTEAFF
>TRBV14|16|TRBJ2-5
CASSVTTGTRKKTQYF
>TRBV11-2|16|TRBJ2-1
CASSMELAGGPNEQFF